The 9 T cell receptor beta chains below come from one sample, sequenced in a study of T cells in Graves' hyperthyroidism and ophthalmopathy. Amplified regions were TCR beta CDR3 sequences from RNA transcripts. First-round RT-PCR targeting the TCR CDR3 was performed with the HTBI primer set. From the multiplex PCR reads, TCRdb called clonotypes with MiXCR, one entry per CDR3 protein. The top ten clones hold about 3.9% of a sample with about 610,000 distinct CDR3 sequences, about 15% of them seen once. Sample: blood. The receptors here all came from a woman aged 40 to 55 with Graves' ophthalmopathy.

This clonotype was observed many times. V is TRBV19 and J is TRBJ2-7, with D tentatively TRBD1 (5 bases). This CDR3 comprises 17 residues. Germline V gene data show CDR1 as LNHDA and CDR2 as SQIVND (reference sequence). V was shortened by 2 bases and J by 3 bases, with 20 bases between the two germline ends. CDR3 loop: CASSISTGEIENYEQYF. The CDR3 DNA follows: TGTGCCAGTAGTATAAGCACAGGAGAAATTGAAAACTACGAGCAGTACTTC.

The table lists this clonotype with many counts. The chain links TRBV12-3 or TRBV12-4 to TRBJ1-5; 7 bases are a match to TRBD1. Trimming removed 2 bases from V and 4 bases from J; junction bases left unmatched: 8. The CDR3 extends over 16 amino acids. The CDR3 nucleotides are TGTGCCAGCAGTTTATATGGGGACAGATGGAATCAGCCCCAGCATTTT. Its translation: CASSLYGDRWNQPQHF.

The sample holds many counts of this clonotype. This sequence joins TRBV11-2 and TRBJ1-1, with D uncertain. The CDR3 consists of 13 residues. The germline V and J ends were trimmed by 3 bases and 5 bases, with 10 bases remaining between them. The germline CDR1 and CDR2 sequences are SGHAT and FQNNGV. The CDR3 loop reads CASSFVGLTEAFF. The CDR3 DNA sequence: TGTGCCAGCAGCTTCGTCGGTCTGACTGAAGCTTTCTTT.

This clonotype was counted between two and nine times. This chain links TRBV7-9 with TRBJ2-2; D gene unclear. The CDR3 loop spans 12 amino acids. The germline V gene has CDR1 SEHNR and CDR2 FQNEAQ (reference sequence). Trimming shortened V by 3 bases and J by 7 bases, and 6 bases separated the two germline ends. As DNA, the CDR3 is TGTGCCAGCAGCTTTCAGGACGGGGAGCTGTTTTTT. Translating it yields CASSFQDGELFF.

This chain uses TRBV5-6 with TRBJ1-1; tentatively, D is TRBD1 (6 bases). From germline, CDR1 is SGHDT and CDR2 YYEEEE. The CDR3 is 13 amino acids. V was cut by 4 bases and J by 6 bases, with 13 bases left in between. CDR3 coding DNA: TGTGCCAGCAGCCTAGGGGGTAGCGCTGAAGCTTTCTTT. This sequence encodes CASSLGGSAEAFF.

This clonotype was counted many times. The chain is built from TRBV12-3 or TRBV12-4 and TRBJ1-2, with D perhaps matching TRBD1 (5 bases). V shed 6 bases and J shed 4 bases, with 21 bases lying between them. This CDR3 comprises 16 residues. CDR3 amino acids: CASSPTGPDAPYGYTF. As DNA, the CDR3 is TGTGCCAGCAGCCCAACAGGCCCCGACGCGCCCTATGGCTACACCTTC.

Note on this clonotype: A read error may explain this, as a much larger clone is one base away. This sequence joins TRBV12-3 or TRBV12-4 and TRBJ1-2, with a weak D call TRBD1 (5 bases). The CDR3 has 14 amino acids. V was cut by 3 bases and J by 6 bases, with 14 bases left in between. For the CDR3, the DNA is TGTGCCAGCAGTTTGGGGGGAGGTCGCCATGGCTACACCTTC. As protein: CASSLGGGRHGYTF.

This chain uses TRBV28 with TRBJ2-7, with D maybe TRBD2 (6 bases). The CDR3 covers 13 residues. V was trimmed by 6 bases and J by 7 bases, leaving 16 bases between them. Germline values: CDR1 MDHEN, CDR2 SYDVKM. The CDR3 DNA follows: TGTGCCAGCAGCCCCGGGACTCCCAGAGAGCAGTACTTC. Protein: CASSPGTPREQYF.

In its sample, this clonotype was seen many times. The rearrangement links TRBV11-3 to TRBJ2-5; D is perhaps TRBD2 (5 bases). Trimming pared 5 bases from V and 5 bases from J, leaving 18 bases between. This CDR3 comprises 15 residues. The germline V gene has CDR1 SGHNT and CDR2 YENEEA. The CDR3 DNA sequence: TGTGCCAGCAGCGCGAGTCCAGGCTGGGAGGAGACCCAGTACTTC. This gives the protein CASSASPGWEETQYF. The full variable domain, its missing parts supplied by reference TRBV11-3 and TRBJ2-5, is EAGVVQSPRYKIIEKKQPVAFWCNPISGHNTLYWYLQNLGQGPELLIRYENEEAVDDSQLPKDRFSAERLKGVDSTLKIQPAELGDSAVYLCASSASPGWEETQYFGPGTRLLVL.